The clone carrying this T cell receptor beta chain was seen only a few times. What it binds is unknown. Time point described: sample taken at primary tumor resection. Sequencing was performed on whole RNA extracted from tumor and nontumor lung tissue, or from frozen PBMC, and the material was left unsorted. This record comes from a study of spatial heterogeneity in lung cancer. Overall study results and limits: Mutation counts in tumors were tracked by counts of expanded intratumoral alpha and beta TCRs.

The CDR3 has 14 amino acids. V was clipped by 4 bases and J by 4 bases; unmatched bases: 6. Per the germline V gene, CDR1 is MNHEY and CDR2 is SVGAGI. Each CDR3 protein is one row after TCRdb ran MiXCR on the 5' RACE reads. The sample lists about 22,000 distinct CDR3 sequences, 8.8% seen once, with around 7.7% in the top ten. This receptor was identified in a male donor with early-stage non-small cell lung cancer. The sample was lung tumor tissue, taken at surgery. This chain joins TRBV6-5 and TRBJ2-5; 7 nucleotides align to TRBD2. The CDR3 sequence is CASSFAGDVETQYF. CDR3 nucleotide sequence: TGTGCCAGCAGTTTTGCGGGAGATGTAGAGACCCAGTACTTC.